This T cell receptor beta chain was obtained from a study of T cell repertoires in cytomegalovirus infection. About the study: Indications came from public TCR beta signatures; they pointed to CMV infection and to a matching HLA type. Study-wide points: Within the response measured ex vivo, HLA-C-restricted CMV-specific TCR beta clonotypes were dominant.

The CDR3 is 17 residues long. Between the trimmed V and J ends, which lost 2 bases and 0 bases, there was a span of 17 bases. Germline V lookup: CDR1 DFQATT, CDR2 SNEGSKA (reference sequence). With respect to this clonotype: Its antigen remains unknown.

TCRdb reprocessed the reads via MiXCR and lists one record per CDR3 protein. The data contain more than 50,000 distinct CDR3 sequences, 25% to 40% of them singletons. The chain joins TRBV20-1 to TRBJ2-4; D perhaps matches TRBD1 (6 bases). The sequence was obtained from a human donor in good health (CMV status not recorded). Some clones in this sample may be carry-over from other donors' samples. Sequenced material: PBMCs, sequenced either directly or after in vitro stimulation (not recorded which). Here the CDR3 reads CSARLAGVGVAKNIQYF. The CDR3 nucleotides are TGCAGTGCTAGATTAGCAGGGGTGGGGGTAGCCAAAAACATTCAGTACTTC.